This is a list of T cell receptor beta chains from one sample in a study of blood T cell repertoires in COVID-19. The repertoire was sequenced with immunoSEQ multiplex PCR; TCRdb's copy has only in-frame clones and lacks some. The data contain roughly 180,000 clones, roughly 92% of them singletons. Sequencing was done on a sample of peripheral blood. These TCRs come from a young man with COVID-19, enrolled during active disease. CDR3s include the opening cysteine and the closing phenylalanine or tryptophan. D genes are given only for firm matches. Expanded clones get a size class; other rows say once, few or many, or leave the size out.

TRBJ2-3 NA NA TRBV5-5 CASSLFQGGSGTDTQYF TGTGCCAGCAGCTTGTTTCAAGGAGGATCCGGCACAGATACGCAGTATTTT
TRBJ1-1 TRBD1 NA TRBV6-5 CASSLRDREEAFF TGTGCCAGCAGCCTCCGGGACAGGGAAGAAGCTTTCTTT
TRBJ1-2 NA once TRBV11-2 CASSFTGWNGYTF TGTGCCAGCAGCTTTACAGGGTGGAATGGCTACACCTTC
TRBJ2-4 TRBD1 NA TRBV6-5 CASSRTGHQNIQYF TGTGCCAGCAGTAGGACAGGGCACCAAAACATTCAGTACTTC
TRBJ1-2 NA NA TRBV19 CASRSSANYGYTF TGTGCCAGTAGATCGTCCGCTAACTATGGCTACACCTTC
TRBJ2-7 TRBD2 NA TRBV27 CASRLATAGLAGGSYEQYF TGTGCCAGCAGGCTCGCCACAGCTGGACTAGCGGGGGGTTCCTACGAGCAGTACTTC
TRBJ1-1 NA NA TRBV30 CAWREQGGGIGAFF TGTGCCTGGAGGGAGCAGGGAGGAGGTATCGGAGCTTTCTTT
TRBJ1-3 NA NA TRBV9 CASSVDQQGGGNTIYF TGTGCCAGCAGCGTAGACCAACAGGGTGGTGGAAACACCATATATTTT
TRBJ1-3 NA NA TRBV18 CASSPPGASGNTIYF TGTGCCAGCTCACCACCGGGGGCCTCTGGAAACACCATATATTTT
TRBJ2-7 NA NA TRBV21-1 CAMRSSPYEQYF TGTGCCATGAGGTCCAGCCCCTACGAGCAGTACTTC
TRBJ1-4 NA NA TRBV6-5 CASSYAQGRANEKLFF TGTGCCAGCAGTTACGCACAGGGAAGGGCTAATGAAAAACTGTTTTTT
TRBJ1-6 NA NA TRBV13 CASSLLQDNSPLHF TGTGCCAGCAGCTTATTACAGGATAATTCACCCCTCCACTTT
TRBJ2-7 NA NA TRBV18 CASSLGAPENYEQYF TGTGCCAGCTCGCTAGGGGCCCCGGAAAACTACGAGCAGTACTTC
TRBJ1-2 NA NA TRBV4-1 CASSPFSGLSYGYTF TGCGCCAGCAGCCCCTTCTCGGGACTCTCTTATGGCTACACCTTC
TRBJ2-1 NA NA TRBV7-9 CASSLEARLSYNEQFF TGTGCCAGCAGCTTAGAGGCCAGGCTCTCCTACAATGAGCAGTTCTTC
TRBJ1-1 NA NA TRBV5-1 CASSSVEEFNTEAFF TGCGCCAGCAGCTCAGTCGAGGAGTTCAACACTGAAGCTTTCTTT
TRBJ2-7 NA NA TRBV2 CASSGGPRYEQYF TGTGCCAGCAGCGGGGGGCCCAGATACGAGCAGTACTTC
TRBJ1-5 NA NA TRBV9 CASSAAPDSYSNQPQHF TGTGCCAGCAGCGCCGCACCCGACAGTTATAGCAATCAGCCCCAGCATTTT
TRBJ2-4 NA NA TRBV2 CASIRQVAKNIQYF TGTGCCAGCATTAGACAGGTAGCCAAAAACATTCAGTACTTC
TRBJ2-3 TRBD2 NA TRBV5-1 CASSLISGGARDTQYF TGCGCCAGCAGCTTGATTTCCGGGGGGGCGAGGGATACGCAGTATTTT
TRBJ1-2 NA NA TRBV7-9 CASSSGGVGYGYTF TGTGCCAGCAGCTCCGGAGGGGTGGGCTATGGCTACACCTTC
TRBJ2-1 NA NA TRBV5-1 CASSFLTGVANEQFF TGCGCCAGCAGCTTCCTGACAGGAGTAGCCAATGAGCAGTTCTTC
TRBJ2-2 TRBD1 NA TRBV7-7 CASSLGTGREDTGELFF TGTGCCAGCAGCTTGGGGACAGGGCGCGAGGACACCGGGGAGCTGTTTTTT
TRBJ1-4 NA NA TRBV5-1 CASSLDSPNEKLFF TGCGCCAGCAGCTTGGACAGCCCTAATGAAAAACTGTTTTTT
TRBJ2-3 NA NA TRBV3-1/TRBV3-2 CASSQWLRQGTDTQYF TGTGCCAGCAGCCAATGGTTGAGACAGGGCACAGATACGCAGTATTTT
TRBJ1-2 NA once TRBV4-1 CASSQTIGRGRNYGYTF TGCGCCAGCAGCCAAACCATAGGCAGGGGCAGAAACTATGGCTACACCTTC
TRBJ2-2 TRBD1 NA TRBV10-1 CASRPGTGNTGELFF TGCGCCAGCAGGCCCGGGACAGGGAACACCGGGGAGCTGTTTTTT
TRBJ1-2 NA NA TRBV3-1/TRBV3-2 CASSQGGRGYTF TGTGCCAGCAGCCAGGGGGGGCGCGGCTACACCTTC
TRBJ2-1 TRBD1 NA TRBV5-5 CASSGTGSSYNEQFF TGTGCCAGCAGCGGGACAGGGAGCTCCTACAATGAGCAGTTCTTC
TRBJ2-1 TRBD2 NA TRBV2 CASSARSGGGEQFF TGTGCCAGCAGCGCCCGTAGCGGGGGAGGTGAGCAGTTCTTC
TRBJ1-3 NA NA TRBV5-4 CASSDTSGNTIYF TGTGCCAGCAGCGACACCTCTGGAAACACCATATATTTT
TRBJ1-3 TRBD1 once TRBV5-1 CASSWDRGNTIYF TGCGCCAGCAGTTGGGACAGGGGTAACACCATATATTTT
TRBJ2-2 NA NA TRBV10-1 CASSREAGGELFF TGCGCCAGCAGTAGGGAGGCTGGCGGGGAGCTGTTTTTT
TRBJ1-2 TRBD1 NA TRBV10-1 CASSESKGALGGYTF TGCGCCAGCAGTGAGTCCAAGGGGGCCCTAGGGGGCTACACCTTC
TRBJ2-1 NA NA TRBV27 CASSRGSSYNEQFF TGTGCCAGCAGTCGGGGGAGCTCCTACAATGAGCAGTTCTTC